These 29 T cell receptor beta chains share one sample of origin, sequenced in a study of response to subunit inactivated influenza vaccine. TCRdb reprocessed the RT-PCR reads via MiXCR and lists one record per CDR3 protein. This repertoire shows approximately 570,000 distinct CDR3 sequences, less than 10% found once; its top ten account for over 10%. Material: PBMCs from blood, obtained around 25 months after vaccination. The receptors originated from a man aged 45 to 70 who received an inactivated influenza vaccine.

This chain uses TRBV7-8 with TRBJ2-7, with D possibly being TRBD1 (5 bases). Germline V CDR1 and CDR2: SGHVS, FQNEAQ. The V and J ends lost 3 bases and 3 bases respectively, with 12 bases between them. CDR3 length equals 14 residues. The chain's CDR3 is CASSLVGRDYEQYF. DNA for the CDR3: TGTGCCAGCAGCTTGGTAGGCAGGGACTACGAGCAGTACTTC.

The chain employs TRBV11-2 and TRBJ2-1, with 12 bases matching TRBD2. CDR1 and CDR2 from the germline V gene are SGHAT and FQNNGV. With V trimmed by 6 bases and J by 0 bases, 9 bases remained unmatched. This CDR3 comprises 18 residues. CDR3 DNA: TGTGCCAGCAGACGGACTAGCGGGGTGATCAGCTCCTACAATGAGCAGTTCTTC. It specifies CASRRTSGVISSYNEQFF.

V is TRBV4-2 and J is TRBJ1-5; D is uncertain. The germline CDR1 and CDR2 sequences are LGHNA and YNFKEQ. The CDR3 totals 15 residues. Trimming left V 0 bases short and J 7 bases short, with 13 bases between. The CDR3 coding sequence is TGTGCCAGCAGCCAAGATCGGGCCTCCGGACAGCCCCAGCATTTT. It codes for CASSQDRASGQPQHF.

This clonotype was observed a handful of times. The rearrangement links TRBV11-1 to TRBJ2-7, with 7 nucleotides matching TRBD1. CDR1 and CDR2 from the germline V gene are SGHAT and FQDESV (reference sequence). The J segment lost 7 bases and the V segment lost 5 bases, leaving 23 bases of the junction unmatched. CDR3 size: 18 residues. The CDR3 bases are TGTGCCAGCAGCCCTATAGGTCTTCGGGGACAGCGAGCAGGGGAGCAGTACTTC. Protein sequence: CASSPIGLRGQRAGEQYF.

The table lists this clonotype with a few counts. This chain uses TRBV29-1 with TRBJ2-7; no firm D call. CDR1 is SQVTM and CDR2 is ANQGSEA in the germline V gene. CDR3 size: 11 residues. Trimming removed 7 bases at V and 5 bases at J, with 12 bases between. DNA of the CDR3: TGCAGCGGCCTTACACCAAACGAGCAGTACTTC. Translating it yields CSGLTPNEQYF.

The rearrangement links TRBV20-1 to TRBJ2-7, with 8 positions matching TRBD1. The CDR3 is 15 amino acids. CDR1 is DFQATT, CDR2 SNEGSKA, per germline (reference sequence). J lost 3 bases, V lost 0 bases, and 7 bases had no gene match. The CDR3: CSARELTGDLYEQYF. CDR3 bases: TGCAGTGCTAGAGAGCTGACAGGGGATCTCTACGAGCAGTACTTC.

The rearrangement joins TRBV28 to TRBJ2-3; 13 bases fit TRBD2. Germline CDR1 reads MDHEN; CDR2 reads SYDVKM. This CDR3 comprises 18 residues. With V trimmed by 3 bases and J by 0 bases, 6 bases remained unmatched. This CDR3 reads CASSLPGTSGTSTDTQYF. For the CDR3, the DNA is TGTGCCAGCAGTTTGCCCGGGACTAGCGGGACTAGCACAGATACGCAGTATTTT.

This rearrangement joins TRBV6-6 to TRBJ2-3, with D hard to call. Germline V gives CDR1 MNHNY, CDR2 SVGAGI (reference sequence). Trimming cost V 1 base and J 2 bases, with 4 bases left between them. The CDR3 is made up of 13 amino acids. The CDR3 DNA reads TGTGCCAGCAGTTACTACCACACAGATACGCAGTATTTT. Translation gives CASSYYHTDTQYF.

The chain links TRBV20-1 to TRBJ2-7; 10 bases are a match to TRBD2. Germline V lookup: CDR1 DFQATT, CDR2 SNEGSKA (reference sequence). This CDR3 is built from 12 residues. V shed 6 bases and J 4 bases; nucleotides not matched to a gene: 3. The chain's CDR3 is CSARTSGYEQYF. The CDR3 DNA follows: TGCAGTGCACGGACTAGCGGATACGAGCAGTACTTC.

This chain uses TRBV3-1 with TRBJ1-2, with D tentatively TRBD1 (6 bases). CDR1 LGHDT and CDR2 YNNKEL come from the germline V gene (reference sequence). V shed 3 bases and J shed 8 bases, with 19 bases lying between them. The CDR3 length is 15 residues. In nucleotides, the CDR3 is TGTGCCAGCAGCCAGATCGTCGGGGGCGAGACGGGCTACACCTTC. Protein: CASSQIVGGETGYTF. Together with reference TRBV3-1 and TRBJ1-2, the CDR3 gives the full variable domain: DTAVSQTPKYLVTQMGNDKSIKCEQNLGHDTMYWYKQDSKKFLKIMFSYNNKELIINETVPNRFSPKSPDKAHLNLHINSLELGDSAVYFCASSQIVGGETGYTFGSGTRLTVV.

This clonotype was picked up a small number of times. The chain is built from TRBV9 and TRBJ2-5; TRBD2 agrees at 14 bases. Germline CDR1 SGDLS, CDR2 YYNGEE. V trimming: 0 bases; J trimming: 2 bases; junction bases outside the gene matches: 3. The CDR3 is 17 residues long. The CDR3 loop reads CASSVGTSGRFQETQYF. The CDR3 bases are TGTGCCAGCAGCGTAGGGACTAGCGGGAGGTTTCAAGAGACCCAGTACTTC.

This clonotype was detected a few times. The CDR3 reads CSVQTGTVNEKLFF. The CDR3 nucleotides read TGCAGCGTTCAAACCGGGACAGTGAATGAAAAACTGTTTTTT. This chain links TRBV29-1 with TRBJ1-4, with 7 nucleotides matching TRBD1. There are 14 residues in the CDR3. V lost 5 bases to trimming and J lost 5 bases; unmatched junction nucleotides: 8. Germline V gives CDR1 SQVTM, CDR2 ANQGSEA.

This clonotype was picked up many times. The chain links TRBV5-6 to TRBJ2-1, with 8 bases aligning to TRBD1. The CDR3 is 18 amino acids. V lost 0 bases to trimming and J lost 3 bases; unmatched junction nucleotides: 11. Germline values: CDR1 SGHDT, CDR2 YYEEEE. The CDR3 sequence: CASSLGLLSGGSYNEQFF. CDR3 bases: TGTGCCAGCAGCTTGGGACTACTTTCAGGGGGCAGCTACAATGAGCAGTTCTTC.

This clonotype showed up just a few times. The chain has TRBV10-3 and TRBJ2-7, with 10 bases aligning to TRBD1. The germline V gene has CDR1 ENHRY and CDR2 SYGVKD. The ends lost 5 bases at V and 5 bases at J; junction bases unmatched: 9. This CDR3 region has 15 residues. In nucleotides, the CDR3 is TGTGCCATCAGTATGACAGGGGGCGCATTTCACGAGCAGTACTTC. Residues: CAISMTGGAFHEQYF.

This clonotype was recorded many times. This chain connects TRBV6-1 to TRBJ2-3; 8 nucleotides align to TRBD1. This CDR3 spans 16 amino acids. CDR1 is MNHNS, CDR2 SASEGT, per germline. After removal of 6 bases from V and 1 base from J, the junction contained 9 bases not matched to a gene. The CDR3: CASRPPPGQGTDTQYF. In DNA, the CDR3 is TGTGCCAGCAGGCCCCCCCCGGGACAGGGCACAGATACGCAGTATTTT.

The chain recombines TRBV12-5 with TRBJ2-2; possibly TRBD1 or TRBD2 for D (6 bases each). Germline CDR1 reads LGHNT; CDR2 reads FRNRAP. Trimming cost V 0 bases and J 1 base, with 24 bases left between them. The CDR3 sequence is 21 residues long. The CDR3 is CASGLVLGGGPSWMNTGELFF. The DNA for the CDR3 is TGTGCTAGTGGTTTGGTACTGGGTGGGGGGCCTTCCTGGATGAACACCGGGGAGCTGTTTTTT.

The sample holds a few counts of this clonotype. This sequence joins TRBV4-1 and TRBJ1-1; D may be TRBD1 (5 bases). CDR3 size: 13 residues. Germline CDR1 is MGHRA and CDR2 is YSYEKL. V lost 4 bases, J lost 4 bases, and 10 bases lay in between. CDR3 loop: CASSRGASTEAFF. The CDR3 DNA sequence: TGCGCCAGCAGCCGCGGGGCGTCCACTGAAGCTTTCTTT.

This rearrangement joins TRBV11-2 to TRBJ2-1; TRBD2 matches at 16 bases. Germline CDR1 and CDR2: SGHAT and FQNNGV. V lost 6 bases and J lost 9; bases outside the gene matches: 11. The CDR3 is 17 amino acids. The DNA of the CDR3 is TGTGCCAGCAGACGTCCCGGGACTAGCGGGAGGGCCCTTGAGCAGTTCTTC. Residues: CASRRPGTSGRALEQFF.

A few counts support this clonotype. The V gene is TRBV5-5, the J gene TRBJ1-1, with TRBD1 matching over 8 bases. Trimming at V came to 5 bases and at J to 5 bases, leaving 8 bases not matched to a gene. The length of the CDR3 is 14 residues. The germline gives CDR1 SGHKS, CDR2 YYEKEE (reference sequence). CDR3 in amino acids: CASRFSRGRTEAFF. The DNA of the CDR3 is TGTGCCAGCAGGTTCTCCAGGGGGCGGACTGAAGCTTTCTTT.

This chain links TRBV5-4 with TRBJ2-5; D is uncertain. Germline CDR1 SGHNT, CDR2 YYREEE (reference sequence). Trimming removed 4 bases from V and 2 bases from J, with 12 bases in between. CDR3 length equals 14 residues. CDR3 nucleotide sequence: TGTGCCAGCAGCATAACCGGGTCACAAGAGACCCAGTACTTC. This sequence encodes CASSITGSQETQYF.

The table lists this clonotype with a few counts. V is TRBV29-1 and J is TRBJ2-3, with 8 positions matching TRBD2. J was trimmed by 7 bases and V by 3 bases; bases with no gene match: 6. Germline V lookup: CDR1 SQVTM, CDR2 ANQGSEA. The CDR3 is 13 residues long. CDR3 in amino acids: CSVDSREGYTQYF. The CDR3, as DNA: TGCAGCGTTGATTCCCGGGAGGGGTATACGCAGTATTTT.

The genes are TRBV7-2 and TRBJ2-2; TRBD1 matches at 11 bases. V dropped 5 bases and J dropped 6; count of bases not matched to a gene: 5. Germline V CDR1 and CDR2: SGHTA, FQGNSA. The CDR3 runs 15 residues. The CDR3 here is CASSPLGQGAGELFF. Written as DNA, the CDR3 is TGTGCCAGCAGCCCATTGGGACAGGGGGCCGGGGAGCTGTTTTTT.

The chain uses TRBV12-3 or TRBV12-4 and TRBJ2-3, with 11 bases lining up with TRBD2. CDR3 size: 17 residues. With 5 bases clipped from V and 0 bases from J, the junction kept 7 bases outside the gene matches. CDR3 coding DNA: TGTGCCAGCAGTCGGCCGGGACTAGCGGCGAGCACAGATACGCAGTATTTT. Amino acid sequence: CASSRPGLAASTDTQYF.

This clonotype was counted a few times. This chain connects TRBV6-1 to TRBJ2-4, with TRBD1 matching 8 bases. This CDR3 is 14 amino acids long. CDR1 and CDR2 from the germline V gene are MNHNS and SASEGT. Unmatched junction bases numbered 6, after V lost 5 bases and J lost 6 bases. In nucleotides, the CDR3 is TGTGCCAGCAGTCGCGACAGGGGCGCAAACATTCAGTACTTC. Translation gives CASSRDRGANIQYF.

The rearrangement uses TRBV7-6 and TRBJ2-3; possibly TRBD1 or TRBD2 for D (5 bases each). The CDR3 runs 14 residues. Germline V lookup: CDR1 SGHVS, CDR2 FNYEAQ. V was shortened by 5 bases and J by 2 bases, with 11 bases between the two germline ends. The DNA for the CDR3 is TGTGCCAGCAGCCTGGGGGACGTCACAGATACGCAGTATTTT. Translating it yields CASSLGDVTDTQYF. The full variable domain, in which reference TRBV7-6 and TRBJ2-3 provide the parts outside the CDR3, is GAGVSQSPRYKVTKRGQDVALRCDPISGHVSLYWYRQALGQGPEFLTYFNYEAQQDKSGLPNDRFSAERPEGSISTLTIQRTEQRDSAMYRCASSLGDVTDTQYFGPGTRLTVL.

This clonotype appeared a few times. This chain links TRBV9 with TRBJ2-1; D gene uncertain. V lost 1 base to trimming and J lost 3 bases, with 11 bases between them. The CDR3 contains 15 residues. Germline lookup yields CDR1 SGDLS and CDR2 YYNGEE. CDR3 sequence (DNA): TGTGCCAGCAGCGTAAGGGATTCAAACTACAATGAGCAGTTCTTC. Protein: CASSVRDSNYNEQFF. The whole variable domain, filled in from reference TRBV9 and TRBJ2-1, reads DSGVTQTPKHLITATGQRVTLRCSPRSGDLSVYWYQQSLDQGLQFLIQYYNGEERAKGNILERFSAQQFPDLHSELNLSSLELGDSALYFCASSVRDSNYNEQFFGPGTRLTVL.

This clonotype has more than one count but fewer than ten. The CDR3 spells CASGPWGNNEQYF. CDR3 DNA: TGTGCCAGCGGGCCATGGGGCAACAACGAGCAGTACTTC. This chain links TRBV6-2 or TRBV6-3 with TRBJ2-7, with a weak D call TRBD1 (5 bases). V dropped 8 bases and J dropped 5 bases, with 16 bases sitting between them. Germline V CDR1 and CDR2: MNHEY, SVGEGT. The CDR3 is 13 residues long.

In this sample, this clonotype turned up many times. This chain joins TRBV7-2 and TRBJ1-3; TRBD1 might be the D (5 bases). Germline V gene data show CDR1 as SGHTA and CDR2 as FQGNSA. V lost 7 bases to trimming and J lost 5 bases, with 15 bases between them. The CDR3 is 14 residues long. The CDR3 protein is CASTSAGVRNTIYF. CDR3 nucleotide sequence: TGTGCCAGCACAAGCGCGGGGGTTCGAAACACCATATATTTT.

The V gene is TRBV28, the J gene TRBJ1-4, with D possibly matching TRBD1 (5 bases). This CDR3 has 13 amino acids. Germline CDR1 reads MDHEN; CDR2 reads SYDVKM. V lost 2 bases, J lost 11 bases, and 12 bases lay in between. CDR3 sequence reads: CASSLTTPGKLFF. The CDR3 region has the DNA TGTGCCAGCAGTTTAACAACCCCAGGGAAACTGTTTTTT.